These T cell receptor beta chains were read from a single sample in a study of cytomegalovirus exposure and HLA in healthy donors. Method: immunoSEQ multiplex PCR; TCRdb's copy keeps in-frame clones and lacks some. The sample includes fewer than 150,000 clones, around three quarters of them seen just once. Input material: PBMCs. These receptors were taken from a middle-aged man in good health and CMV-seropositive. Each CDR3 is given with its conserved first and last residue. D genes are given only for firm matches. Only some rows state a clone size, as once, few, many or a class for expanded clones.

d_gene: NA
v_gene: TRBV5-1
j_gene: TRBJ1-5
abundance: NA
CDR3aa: CASGELEDQPQHF
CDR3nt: TGCGCCAGCGGGGAACTGGAGGATCAGCCCCAGCATTTT

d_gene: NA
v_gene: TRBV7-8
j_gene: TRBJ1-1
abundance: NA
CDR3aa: CASSSETGVTEAFF
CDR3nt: TGTGCCAGCAGCTCAGAAACAGGAGTGACTGAAGCTTTCTTT

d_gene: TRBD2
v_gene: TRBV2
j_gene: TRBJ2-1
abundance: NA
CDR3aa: CASSQETSGRHNEQFF
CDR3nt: TGTGCCAGCAGTCAAGAGACTAGCGGGAGGCACAATGAGCAGTTCTTC

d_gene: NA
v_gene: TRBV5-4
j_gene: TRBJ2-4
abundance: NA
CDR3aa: CASSDPSILKNIQYF
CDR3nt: TGTGCCAGCAGCGATCCCTCAATCCTAAAAAACATTCAGTACTTC

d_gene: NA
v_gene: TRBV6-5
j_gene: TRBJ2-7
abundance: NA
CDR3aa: CASSYSTGETYEQYF
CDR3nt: TGTGCCAGCAGTTACTCGACCGGGGAGACCTACGAGCAGTACTTC

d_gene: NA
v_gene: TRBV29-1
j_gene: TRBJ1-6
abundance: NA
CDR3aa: CSVEDAGGPLHF
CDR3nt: TGCAGCGTTGAAGACGCGGGGGGGCCCCTCCACTTT

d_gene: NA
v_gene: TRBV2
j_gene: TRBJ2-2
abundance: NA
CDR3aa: CASHLTGAGAGELFF
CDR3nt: TGTGCCAGCCACCTGACAGGGGCGGGGGCCGGGGAGCTGTTTTTT

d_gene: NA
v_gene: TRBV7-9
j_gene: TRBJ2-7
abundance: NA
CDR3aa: CASSKDYLNYEQYF
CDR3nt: TGTGCCAGCAGCAAGGACTACCTGAACTACGAGCAGTACTTC

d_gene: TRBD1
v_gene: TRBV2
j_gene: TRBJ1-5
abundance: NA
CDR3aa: CASRTGSGYQPQHF
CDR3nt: TGTGCCAGCAGGACAGGGTCGGGGTATCAGCCCCAGCATTTT

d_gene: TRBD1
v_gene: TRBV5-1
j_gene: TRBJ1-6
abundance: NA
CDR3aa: CASSSGQEKSPLHF
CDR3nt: TGCGCCAGCAGCTCGGGACAGGAAAAATCCCCCCTCCACTTT

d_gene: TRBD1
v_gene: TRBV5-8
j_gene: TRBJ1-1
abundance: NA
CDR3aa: CASRLDRGRAFF
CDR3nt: TGTGCCAGCAGATTGGACAGGGGAAGAGCTTTCTTT

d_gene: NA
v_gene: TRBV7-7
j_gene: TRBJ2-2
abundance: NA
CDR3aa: CASSSGYSGELFF
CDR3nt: TGTGCCAGCAGCTCAGGGTACTCCGGGGAGCTGTTTTTT

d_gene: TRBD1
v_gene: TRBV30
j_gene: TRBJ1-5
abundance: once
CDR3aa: CAWSVTTGSNQPQHF
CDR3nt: TGTGCCTGGAGTGTCACGACAGGGTCCAATCAGCCCCAGCATTTT

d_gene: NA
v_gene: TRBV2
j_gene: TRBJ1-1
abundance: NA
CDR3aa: CASSAIDMNTEAFF
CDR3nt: TGTGCCAGCAGTGCGATTGACATGAACACTGAAGCTTTCTTT

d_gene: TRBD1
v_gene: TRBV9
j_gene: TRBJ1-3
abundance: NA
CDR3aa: CASSVGTGGISGNTIYF
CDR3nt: TGTGCCAGCAGCGTAGGGACAGGGGGAATCTCTGGAAACACCATATATTTT

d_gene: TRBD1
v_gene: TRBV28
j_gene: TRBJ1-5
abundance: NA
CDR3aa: CATIQGGSNQPQHF
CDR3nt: TGTGCCACCATACAGGGGGGGAGCAATCAGCCCCAGCATTTT

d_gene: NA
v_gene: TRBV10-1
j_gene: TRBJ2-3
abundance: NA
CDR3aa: CASRRTTTDTQYF
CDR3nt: TGCGCCAGCAGACGGACTACCACAGATACGCAGTATTTT

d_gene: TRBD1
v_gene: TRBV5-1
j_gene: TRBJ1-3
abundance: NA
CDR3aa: CASSSPGQGNTIYF
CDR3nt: TGCGCCAGCAGCTCACCGGGACAGGGAAACACCATATATTTT

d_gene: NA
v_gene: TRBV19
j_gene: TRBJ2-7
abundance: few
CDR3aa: CASSIDGRTVGPYEQYF
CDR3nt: TGTGCCAGTAGTATAGATGGGCGGACAGTGGGACCCTACGAGCAGTACTTC

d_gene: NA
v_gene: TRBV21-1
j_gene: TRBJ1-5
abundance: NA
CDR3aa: CASSEDCPQPQHF
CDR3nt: TGTGCCAGCAGTGAAGACTGCCCGCAGCCCCAGCATTTT

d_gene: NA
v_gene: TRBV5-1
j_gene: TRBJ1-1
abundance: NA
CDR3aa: CASSPLQTAGEAFF
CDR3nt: TGCGCCAGCAGCCCGCTTCAGACAGCTGGTGAAGCTTTCTTT

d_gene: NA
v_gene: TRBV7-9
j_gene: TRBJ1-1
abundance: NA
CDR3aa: CASSFGRAGTEAFF
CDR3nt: TGTGCCAGCAGCTTCGGCAGGGCTGGCACTGAAGCTTTCTTT

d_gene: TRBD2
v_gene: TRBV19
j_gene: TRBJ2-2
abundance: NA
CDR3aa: CASANGGVAVTGELFF
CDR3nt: TGTGCCAGTGCAAACGGGGGGGTCGCTGTAACCGGGGAGCTGTTTTTT

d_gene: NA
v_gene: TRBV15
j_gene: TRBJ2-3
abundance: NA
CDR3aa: CATSLRQGGDTQYF
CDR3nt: TGTGCCACCAGCCTCCGCCAGGGCGGAGATACGCAGTATTTT

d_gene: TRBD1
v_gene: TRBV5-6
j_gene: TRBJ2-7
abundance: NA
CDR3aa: CASRKDRGRNEQYF
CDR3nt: TGTGCCAGCAGGAAAGACAGGGGGCGCAACGAGCAGTACTTC

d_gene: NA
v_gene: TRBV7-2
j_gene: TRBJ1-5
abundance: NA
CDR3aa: CASSFTTPGNQPQHF
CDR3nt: TGTGCCAGCAGCTTTACCACTCCGGGAAATCAGCCCCAGCATTTT

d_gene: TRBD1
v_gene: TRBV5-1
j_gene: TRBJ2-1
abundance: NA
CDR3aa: CASSAATGYNEQFF
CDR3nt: TGCGCCAGCAGCGCCGCGACAGGGTACAATGAGCAGTTCTTC

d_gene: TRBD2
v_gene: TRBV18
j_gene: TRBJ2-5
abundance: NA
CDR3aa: CASSRAGGLQETQYF
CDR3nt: TGTGCCAGCTCACGAGCGGGAGGACTACAAGAGACCCAGTACTTC

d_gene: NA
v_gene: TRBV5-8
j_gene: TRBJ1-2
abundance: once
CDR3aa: CASSLGAILDYGYTF
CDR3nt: TGTGCCAGCAGCTTGGGGGCGATACTAGACTATGGCTACACCTTC

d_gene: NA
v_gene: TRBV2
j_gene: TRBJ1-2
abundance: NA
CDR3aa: CASRVRGTNYGYTF
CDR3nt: TGTGCCAGCAGGGTGAGGGGGACTAACTATGGCTACACCTTC

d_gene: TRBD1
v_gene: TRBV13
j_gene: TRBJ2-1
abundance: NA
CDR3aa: CASSLGDRAPYNEQFF
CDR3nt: TGTGCCAGCAGCCTCGGCGACAGGGCGCCTTACAATGAGCAGTTCTTC

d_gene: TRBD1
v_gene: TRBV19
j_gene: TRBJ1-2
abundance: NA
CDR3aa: CASSFSGTVNGYTF
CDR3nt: TGTGCCAGTAGTTTTTCCGGGACAGTTAATGGCTACACCTTC

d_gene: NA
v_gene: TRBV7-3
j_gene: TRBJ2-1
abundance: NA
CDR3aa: CASSSPGGTAVPGEFHNEQFF
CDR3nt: TGTGCCAGCAGCTCACCTGGAGGGACAGCCGTGCCGGGAGAGTTCCACAATGAGCAGTTCTTC

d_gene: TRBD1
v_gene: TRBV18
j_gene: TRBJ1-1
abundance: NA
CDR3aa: CASSPGQGEAFF
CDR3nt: TGTGCCAGCTCACCGGGACAGGGTGAAGCTTTCTTT